This T cell receptor beta chain is drawn from a study of blood T cell repertoires in COVID-19. Whole-study context: Acute-phase and convalescent COVID-19 samples originated in the United States, Italy and Spain.

The CDR3 length is 13 residues. V lost 11 bases and J lost 3, with 14 bases in between. CDR1 is LNHDA and CDR2 is SQIVND in the germline V gene (reference sequence). Source study methods: Using reference gene primer amplification, nucleated cell counts were estimated. Libraries were prepared by immunoSEQ multiplex PCR; TCRdb keeps only in-frame clonotypes and omits some of them. The V and J calls and clone size come from that table; D and trimming were worked out from the DNA. The table has roughly 700,000 clones, around 90% seen once; the top ten hold approximately 0.25%. The chain employs TRBV19 and TRBJ1-5; maybe TRBD1 (5 bases). The sequencing input was peripheral blood. This TCR was sampled from a woman aged 18-30 years with acute or convalescent COVID-19. CDR3 nucleotides: TGTGCCTCAGGGAACAGGACCAATCAGCCCCAGCATTTT. Protein sequence: CASGNRTNQPQHF.